A single TCR beta chain is shown here with its context. The data were obtained in a study of blood T cell repertoires in COVID-19. The wider study: Specimens from acute and convalescent COVID-19 originated in the United States, Italy and Spain.

This CDR3 comprises 14 residues. Trimming took 4 bases from V and 4 from J; bases not matched to a gene: 5. The V gene's germline CDR1 is SGHRS and CDR2 YFSETQ. Authors' analysis steps: Amplification of reference gene primers was used by the study to estimate nucleated cell counts. The protocol was immunoSEQ multiplex PCR, while the TCRdb copy is restricted to in-frame clones and leaves out a portion. Clonal size and the V and J genes are those of that table, whereas D and trimming came from the DNA. The sample lists over 45,000 clones; roughly 76% were seen once. This sequence originates from a man aged 45-65 years with active or convalescent COVID-19. The specimen was peripheral blood. This chain connects TRBV5-1 to TRBJ1-1; 9 bases match TRBD1. The CDR3 nucleotides are TGCGCCAGCAGCGGGACAGGGATAATCACTGAAGCTTTCTTT. This gives the protein CASSGTGIITEAFF. The variable domain in full, completed from reference TRBV5-1 and TRBJ1-1, reads KAGVTQTPRYLIKTRGQQVTLSCSPISGHRSVSWYQQTPGQGLQFLFEYFSETQRNKGNFPGRFSGRQFSNSRSEMNVSTLELGDSALYLCASSGTGIITEAFFGQGTRLTVV.